A selection of T cell receptor beta chains follows, all from one sample in a study of T-cell reconstitution after alpha-beta-depleted transplantation in children. TCRdb reprocessed the PCR reads with MiXCR, giving one entry per CDR3 protein. The table shows fewer than 750,000 distinct CDR3 sequences, with 25% to 30% occurring only once. The sequenced sample was PBMCs, obtained before TCRalphabeta/CD19-depleted stem cell transplant. These receptors all come from a boy under two years old with Wiskott-Aldrich syndrome, due to receive a stem cell transplant. Both conserved end residues are part of each CDR3. Size tells how often a clone was seen (once, few, many) or the class of an expanded clone, and some rows leave it out.

clone_size j_call cdr3_length v_call cdr3_aa
few TRBJ2-1 19 TRBV10-3 CAISESGGLAGSSYNEQFF
few TRBJ2-7 13 TRBV29-1 CSVALGRGYEQYF
few TRBJ2-7 16 TRBV7-9 CASSFSPSGNTYEQYF
- TRBJ2-3 16 TRBV5-1 CASSPVTSGVTDTQYF
few TRBJ2-3 14 TRBV5-1 CASRLAPLTDTQYF
many TRBJ2-3 13 TRBV12-3/TRBV12-4 CASSLGVGDTQYF
few TRBJ2-1 15 TRBV10-3 CAISRLAGVGNEQFF
- TRBJ2-7 12 TRBV27 CASTSGTREQYF
- TRBJ2-2 15 TRBV6-1 CASRGRLAPTGELFF
- TRBJ2-7 14 TRBV28 CASSLWRGYYEQYF
few TRBJ1-1 12 TRBV12-3/TRBV12-4 CASSRRGGEAFF
- TRBJ1-1 14 TRBV5-1 CASSLGQVHTEAFF
- TRBJ1-5 13 TRBV30 CAWSTGNNQPQHF
once TRBJ2-2 13 TRBV25-1 CASRLAAAGELFF
- TRBJ1-1 14 TRBV6-1 CASSDQRGHTEAFF
- TRBJ2-5 13 TRBV27 CASSPHRRETQYF
few TRBJ1-2 12 TRBV27 CASSLSGNGYTF
few TRBJ2-7 15 TRBV12-3/TRBV12-4 CASSLGGPKGYEQYF
- TRBJ2-1 12 TRBV27 CASSAGHNEQFF
- TRBJ2-7 13 TRBV2 CASSDPGNYEQYF
- TRBJ2-1 14 TRBV7-2 CASTPAPGINEQFF
few TRBJ2-3 13 TRBV20-1 CSAPLGGTDTQYF
- TRBJ2-7 14 TRBV5-1 CASSLIGGLYEQYF
- TRBJ2-4 16 TRBV28 CASSYPGQGDFGIQYF
- TRBJ2-7 12 TRBV10-3 CAISESKGEQYF
- TRBJ2-1 16 TRBV3-1 CASSQVNLAGSSEQFF
- TRBJ2-1 13 TRBV28 CASSLWRESEQFF
- TRBJ2-7 15 TRBV12-3/TRBV12-4 CASSSSGQFLYEQYF
few TRBJ1-5 12 TRBV20-1 CSAKVGLQPQHF
- TRBJ2-5 17 TRBV24-1 CATSDLRGGPFKETQYF
few TRBJ2-7 15 TRBV4-2 CASSPRTSGDYEQYF
- TRBJ2-7 14 TRBV5-1 CASTLGTGTYEQYF
- TRBJ2-7 15 TRBV5-1 CASSLRLFDGYEQYF
- TRBJ2-4 14 TRBV29-1 CSGSGGGRGNIQYF
few TRBJ2-5 16 TRBV20-1 CSAPRLASVFRATQYF
- TRBJ2-3 12 TRBV20-1 CSAPLIHHTQYF
few TRBJ2-3 15 TRBV24-1 CATSDSLGGPDTQYF
few TRBJ2-2 16 TRBV10-3 CAISESRGGDTGELFF
- TRBJ2-2 12 TRBV10-3 CAVQGNTGELFF
few TRBJ2-1 16 TRBV19 CASSISRAGVWDEQFF
few TRBJ1-5 14 TRBV24-1 CATAPRFSDQPQHF
- TRBJ2-1 15 TRBV12-3/TRBV12-4 CASSILAGGPYEQFF
- TRBJ2-1 13 TRBV12-3/TRBV12-4 CASSLLAPDEQFF
few TRBJ2-1 15 TRBV15 CATSPIRGSNNEQFF
few TRBJ2-1 15 TRBV6-5 CASTLPGLADNEQFF
- TRBJ2-2 15 TRBV5-1 CASSLLLGDSGELFF
few TRBJ1-4 14 TRBV5-1 CASSLEGAGEKLFF
- TRBJ1-1 12 TRBV29-1 CSVGTGVTEAFF
few TRBJ2-5 15 TRBV29-1 CSVEKWQTEVGTQYF
- TRBJ2-3 15 TRBV20-1 CSATGLADSTDTQYF
- TRBJ2-5 13 TRBV28 CASTGLAGETQYF
- TRBJ2-3 16 TRBV20-1 CSARLAGGPGTDTQYF
- TRBJ2-3 14 TRBV10-3 CAISPRSVTDTQYF
- TRBJ1-2 15 TRBV20-1 CSARGTGKRSYGYTF
few TRBJ2-1 14 TRBV2 CASSASDWYNEQFF
- TRBJ1-4 18 TRBV7-4 CASSPPQDSRTLNEKLFF
few TRBJ1-2 12 TRBV5-1 CASSLEWDGYTF
once TRBJ2-2 15 TRBV20-1 CSAREQTGSTGELFF
- TRBJ2-7 14 TRBV12-3/TRBV12-4 CASRRTGDPYEQYF
- TRBJ2-1 15 TRBV5-1 CASSSQGNSYNEQFF